Listed here are 23 T cell receptor beta chains from one sample, sequenced in a study of human T cells and chemical hapten exposure. TCRdb re-derived calls from the RACE reads in MiXCR, one entry per CDR3 protein. The sample includes 340,000 or so distinct CDR3 sequences, around 7% of them seen just once. The time point denotes: patch test 1, 2 weeks after DPC sensitization. Treatment denoted: therapeutic diphenylcyclopropenone sensitization with weekly scalp DPC. Sequenced here: whole blood, sampled in connection with sensitization to the hapten diphenylcyclopropenone (DPC). The receptors here all came from a woman between 18 and 29 years old with alopecia areata. Some clones in this sample may be carry-over from other donors' samples.

The chain carries TRBV7-2 and TRBJ2-1; D ambiguous. The germline V gene has CDR1 SGHTA and CDR2 FQGNSA. With 2 bases removed from V and 9 bases from J, the gap between germline ends came to 14 bases. This CDR3 spans 14 amino acids. CDR3 region: CASSLSHTSLEQFF. CDR3 DNA: TGTGCCAGCAGCTTATCTCACACCTCCCTTGAGCAGTTCTTC.

In DNA, the CDR3 is TGTGCCAGCAGACCTTTGACCGGGAGTAACTATGGCTACACCTTC. Translating it yields CASRPLTGSNYGYTF. The gene calls are TRBV28 and TRBJ1-2; no firm D call. The CDR3 is 15 amino acids. Germline values: CDR1 MDHEN, CDR2 SYDVKM. Trimming cost V 6 bases and J 1 base, with 15 bases left between them.

The chain recombines TRBV3-1 with TRBJ2-7; TRBD1 might be the D (5 bases). The CDR3 is 12 amino acids. Trimming took 0 bases from V and 5 from J, leaving 5 bases between them. The germline V gene encodes CDR1 LGHDT and CDR2 YNNKEL (reference sequence). The CDR3 protein is CASSQDRDEQYF. The CDR3 nucleotides are TGTGCCAGCAGCCAAGACAGGGACGAGCAGTACTTC.

The V call is TRBV6-5, the J call TRBJ1-5, with D possibly being TRBD1 (5 bases). CDR1 is MNHEY, CDR2 SVGAGI, per germline. The length of the CDR3 is 14 residues. The germline V and J ends were trimmed by 0 bases and 7 bases, with 10 bases remaining between them. CDR3 residues: CASSYSKGYQPQHF. CDR3 DNA: TGTGCCAGCAGTTACTCGAAGGGGTACCAGCCCCAGCATTTT.

This clonotype was detected a few times. V gene TRBV12-3 or TRBV12-4 combines with J gene TRBJ1-2; 7 nucleotides align to TRBD1. J was trimmed by 4 bases and V by 5 bases; bases with no gene match: 4. The CDR3 covers 13 residues. The CDR3 protein is CASSAGQVYGYTF. CDR3 nucleotide sequence: TGTGCCAGCAGTGCAGGACAGGTCTATGGCTACACCTTC.

The J gene is TRBJ2-7, the V gene TRBV7-9; weak D call: TRBD2 (6 bases). This CDR3 has 16 amino acids. Looked up from germline, CDR1 is SEHNR and CDR2 is FQNEAQ (reference sequence). V was pared by 5 bases and J by 0 bases, with 17 bases between. CDR3 sequence: CASSEVEGGGSYEQYF. Written as DNA, the CDR3 is TGTGCCAGCAGCGAGGTGGAGGGAGGCGGCTCCTACGAGCAGTACTTC.

The chain couples TRBV4-3 to TRBJ1-2, with D perhaps matching TRBD1 (6 bases). The CDR3 covers 14 residues. Trimming stripped 0 bases from V and 2 bases from J, with 7 bases between. Germline CDR1 LGHNA, CDR2 YSLEER. The chain's CDR3 is CASSQDTGNYGYTF. CDR3 sequence (DNA): TGCGCCAGCAGCCAAGATACAGGGAACTATGGCTACACCTTC.

The chain employs TRBV5-1 and TRBJ1-4; D gene uncertain. The CDR3 runs 14 residues. Germline CDR1 is SGHRS and CDR2 is YFSETQ. Trimming removed 1 base at V and 7 bases at J, with 11 bases between. CDR3 nucleotide sequence: TGCGCCAGCAGCTTGAGGAGCGGTGGTGAAAAACTGTTTTTT. Translation gives CASSLRSGGEKLFF.

This clonotype has ten or more counts. The chain couples TRBV28 to TRBJ1-6; 8 nucleotides match TRBD1. The junction had 9 bases not matched to a gene; V was cut back by 6 bases and J by 5 bases. Germline CDR1 and CDR2: MDHEN and SYDVKM. The CDR3 loop spans 16 amino acids. CDR3 residues: CASSLTGQGNNSPLHF. CDR3 nucleotides: TGTGCCAGCAGCCTGACCGGACAGGGAAATAATTCACCCCTCCACTTT.

This rearrangement joins TRBV9 to TRBJ2-7; the D is unclear. V was clipped by 0 bases and J by 7 bases, with 11 bases between them. The CDR3 is 13 residues long. CDR1 is SGDLS, CDR2 YYNGEE, per germline. CDR3 in DNA: TGTGCCAGCAGCGTAGGATTAGGCTGGGAGCAGTACTTC. Translating it yields CASSVGLGWEQYF.

The V call is TRBV6-6, the J call TRBJ2-1, with 11 bases that match TRBD2. The J segment lost 7 bases and the V segment lost 0 bases, leaving 11 bases of the junction unmatched. The CDR3 is 18 amino acids. The germline V gene encodes CDR1 MNHNY and CDR2 SVGAGI (reference sequence). The CDR3 is CASSYSSGGAIELNEQFF. The DNA of the CDR3 is TGTGCCAGCAGTTACTCTAGCGGGGGGGCCATAGAACTAAATGAGCAGTTCTTC.

The chain links TRBV20-1 to TRBJ1-1, with TRBD1 matching 11 bases. After removal of 3 bases from V and 3 bases from J, the junction contained 3 bases not matched to a gene. Germline V gene sequence: CDR1 DFQATT, CDR2 SNEGSKA (reference sequence). There are 14 residues in the CDR3. The CDR3 region is CSASRTGGYTEAFF. CDR3 nucleotides: TGCAGTGCTAGCCGGACAGGGGGCTACACTGAAGCTTTCTTT.

This clonotype was found many times. The J gene is TRBJ2-7, the V gene TRBV5-4, with D perhaps TRBD1 (6 bases). Trimming cost V 0 bases and J 0 bases, with 7 bases left between them. Germline CDR1 SGHNT, CDR2 YYREEE (reference sequence). This CDR3 region has 14 residues. CDR3 loop: CASSLEQGSYEQYF. The DNA for the CDR3 is TGTGCCAGCAGCTTGGAACAGGGCTCCTACGAGCAGTACTTC. The whole variable domain, remainder taken from reference TRBV5-4 and TRBJ2-7, is ETGVTQSPTHLIKTRGQQVTLRCSSQSGHNTVSWYQQALGQGPQFIFQYYREEENGRGNFPPRFSGLQFPNYSSELNVNALELDDSALYLCASSLEQGSYEQYFGPGTRLTVT.

Worth noting for this clonotype: One junction end does not reproduce the germline sequence, and a read error may be involved. The gene calls are TRBV4-3 and TRBJ1-6; 9 nucleotides match TRBD1. The germline CDR1 and CDR2 sequences are LGHNA and YSLEER. This CDR3 has 17 residues. The DNA of the CDR3 is TGCGTCAGCAGCCAAGATAAGGACAGGGGTAAGCAAGCACCCCTCCACTTT. As protein: CVSSQDKDRGKQAPLHF.

The chain has TRBV20-1 and TRBJ2-7; no definite D call. Deletions cut 4 bases from V and 3 bases from J, with 7 bases between. From germline, CDR1 is DFQATT and CDR2 SNEGSKA (reference sequence). This CDR3 contains 11 residues. The CDR3 nucleotides read TGCAGTGCTACAGAAGTCTACGAGCAGTACTTC. Translation gives CSATEVYEQYF.

There are many counts of this clonotype. The chain links TRBV6-2 or TRBV6-3 to TRBJ1-5; no reliable D call. V was pared by 6 bases and J by 2 bases, with 20 bases between. This CDR3 has 17 residues. CDR1 and CDR2 (germline): MNHEY, SVGEGT. The CDR3 DNA sequence: TGTGCCAGCAGCCCCTCCCAGAACAGACGAGGCAATCAGCCCCAGCATTTT. Translated, it gives CASSPSQNRRGNQPQHF.

In its sample, this clonotype was seen many times. This rearrangement joins TRBV15 to TRBJ2-2; 11 bases are a match to TRBD2. CDR3 length: 15 amino acids. The junction had 4 bases not matched to a gene; V was cut back by 4 bases and J by 6 bases. Germline V gene data show CDR1 as LNHNV and CDR2 as YYDKDF (reference sequence). CDR3 protein: CATSMGTSGAGELFF. The CDR3 DNA is TGTGCCACCAGCATGGGGACTAGCGGAGCCGGGGAGCTGTTTTTT. Full variable domain (outside the CDR3, taken from reference TRBV15 and TRBJ2-2): DAMVIQNPRYQVTQFGKPVTLSCSQTLNHNVMYWYQQKSSQAPKLLFHYYDKDFNNEADTPDNFQSRRPNTSFCFLDIRSPGLGDTAMYLCATSMGTSGAGELFFGEGSRLTVL.

This clonotype was seen a handful of times. As DNA, the CDR3 is TGTGCCACCGCCCCGGGACAGGGGGATGCAGATACGCAGTATTTT. Its protein is CATAPGQGDADTQYF. The genes are TRBV24-1 and TRBJ2-3; 11 positions match TRBD1. Germline V gene data show CDR1 as KGHDR and CDR2 as SFDVKD. V gave up 9 bases and J gave up 4 bases; unmatched junction bases: 8. The CDR3 covers 15 residues.

This chain links TRBV5-1 with TRBJ2-2; possible D gene TRBD1, 5 bases. This CDR3 is built from 16 residues. CDR1 SGHRS and CDR2 YFSETQ come from the germline V gene. Trimming stripped 4 bases from V and 6 bases from J, with 19 bases between. CDR3 nucleotides: TGCGCCAGCAGCCTAGGGGTCTCCACCGTCGCCGGGGAGCTGTTTTTT. Encoded protein: CASSLGVSTVAGELFF.

V is TRBV20-1 and J is TRBJ2-7; TRBD1 matches at 8 bases. V shed 5 bases, J shed 2 bases, and the junction held 5 bases outside the gene matches. The CDR3 spans 13 residues. CDR1 is DFQATT and CDR2 is SNEGSKA in the germline V gene (reference sequence). CDR3 amino acids: CSAPDRGPYEQYF. For the CDR3, the DNA is TGCAGTGCTCCAGACAGGGGCCCCTACGAGCAGTACTTC.

This sequence joins TRBV7-2 and TRBJ2-1; D is uncertain. V dropped 2 bases and J dropped 0 bases, with 11 bases sitting between them. The CDR3 runs to 16 residues. Germline V CDR1 and CDR2: SGHTA, FQGNSA. The CDR3 nucleotides read TGTGCCAGCAGCTTACCGGATCCGAGCTCCTACAATGAGCAGTTCTTC. Amino acids: CASSLPDPSSYNEQFF.

This clonotype was seen more than once but under ten times. The chain combines TRBV29-1 with TRBJ2-2; 8 bases line up with TRBD2. V lost 7 bases to trimming and J lost 0 bases; unmatched junction nucleotides: 7. The CDR3 spans 15 residues. Germline V gene sequence: CDR1 SQVTM, CDR2 ANQGSEA. CDR3 region: CSARGGQTNTGELFF. The CDR3, as DNA: TGCAGCGCCCGCGGGGGGCAGACGAACACCGGGGAGCTGTTTTTT.

The rearrangement joins TRBV5-4 to TRBJ1-3; D remains ambiguous. Between the trimmed V and J ends, which lost 0 bases and 0 bases, there was a span of 7 bases. CDR1 SGHNT and CDR2 YYREEE come from the germline V gene (reference sequence). This CDR3 contains 15 residues. Written as DNA, the CDR3 is TGTGCCAGCAGCTTGGACTTTTTCTCTGGAAACACCATATATTTT. Its protein is CASSLDFFSGNTIYF.